This section outlines one T cell receptor (beta chain) sequence together with its context. Its antigen is unknown. The data derive from a study of cytomegalovirus exposure and HLA in healthy donors. Study-wide points: The study listed about 150 cytomegalovirus-associated TCR beta chains. Association with HLA alleles at 0.05 false discovery rate was found for some 18,000 TCR beta sequences in a later analysis.

The PCR used 60 Vbeta and 13 Jbeta primers. Only in-frame clones appear in the TCRdb table, and some are missing; sequencing was by immunoSEQ multiplex PCR. Of 130,000 or so clones listed, 81% are singletons. The clonotype was recovered from a woman aged 40-49 years in good health and CMV-seronegative. The specimen sequenced was PBMCs.

For the CDR3, the DNA is TGTGCCAGCAGCCTCGGGACTAGCGCGGTGACCCAGTACTTC. Translation: CASSLGTSAVTQYF. The rearrangement joins TRBV5-8 to TRBJ2-5; TRBD2 aligns across 10 bases. V gave up 4 bases and J gave up 7 bases; unmatched junction bases: 7. The germline V gene encodes CDR1 SGHTS and CDR2 YDEGEE. The CDR3 sequence is 14 residues long.